This TCR beta chain appears in the sequencing data of a study of CXCR3-negative and CXCR3-positive naive CD8 T cells. At the level of the study: Per library, roughly 1.4 +/- 0.3 million reads; about 135 million TRB reads overall.

Study observations and caveats: Diversity in memory CD8+ cells fell much lower than the comparably high levels seen in both naive subsets. Naive cells with CXCR3 showed TRB CDR3s that were more hydrophobic than those in CXCR3-negative naive cells.

Germline CDR1 SQVTM, CDR2 ANQGSEA. This CDR3 is built from 13 residues. Through 5' RACE with UMI labels, the TRB cDNA libraries were prepared. Each CDR3 protein gets one entry in TCRdb, which reprocessed the 5' RACE reads and gives no DNA. This table lists some 130,000 distinct CDR3 sequences. Naive CD8+ T cells had a CD45RO-CCR7+CD27+CD95- phenotype. Regarding this clonotype: Its cognate antigen is unknown.

Sample: naive CXCR3+ CD8+ T cells from blood. As for subset: CD45RO-CCR7+CD27+CD95- naive CD8+ T cells expressing CXCR3 (TNR3+). This TCR derives from a human donor in good health. Some clones in this sample may be carry-over from other donors' samples. J is TRBJ2-2 and V is TRBV29-1; no DNA is available, so the TRBD1 call from TCRdb remains unchecked. The CDR3 region is CSGTFSGPGELFF.